What follows are 13 T cell receptor beta chains derived from one specimen sequenced in a study of T cells in Graves' hyperthyroidism and ophthalmopathy. Amplified TCR beta CDR3 regions came from RNA transcripts. First-round RT-PCR with HTBI primers amplified the TCR CDR3 region. One entry per CDR3 protein results from TCRdb running MiXCR on the multiplex PCR reads. The sample lists hundreds of thousands of distinct CDR3 sequences, about 38% occurring once. What was sequenced was blood. The receptors were sampled from a man younger than 30 with Graves' hyperthyroidism.

About this clonotype itself: One end of the junction does not line up with germline, which may come from a read error. This chain joins TRBV24-1 and TRBJ2-2; D call uncertain. Germline V lookup: CDR1 KGHDR, CDR2 SFDVKD. CDR3 size: 11 residues. The CDR3 coding sequence is TGTGCCAGCAGTGGTATAGGGGAGCTGTTTTTT. Its protein is CASSGIGELFF.

This clonotype was seen at least ten times. The genes are TRBV20-1 and TRBJ2-2; D is undetermined. CDR3 length equals 14 residues. From germline, CDR1 is DFQATT and CDR2 SNEGSKA (reference sequence). With 5 bases removed from V and 1 base from J, the gap between germline ends came to 11 bases. CDR3 sequence (DNA): TGCAGTGCTCCCTCGCGCAAGAACACCGGGGAGCTGTTTTTT. It specifies CSAPSRKNTGELFF.

This clonotype was detected many times. The V and J genes are TRBV9 and TRBJ2-5; no definite D call. Trimming took off 3 bases at V and 0 bases at J, with 6 bases between the two ends. Germline V gives CDR1 SGDLS, CDR2 YYNGEE. The CDR3 is made up of 13 amino acids. CDR3 in DNA: TGTGCCAGCAGCGGACAAGACCAAGAGACCCAGTACTTC. This encodes CASSGQDQETQYF.

The rearrangement links TRBV2 to TRBJ1-1, with D uncertain. With 4 bases removed from V and 12 bases from J, the gap between germline ends came to 12 bases. The CDR3 contains 11 residues. The germline V gene has CDR1 SNHLY and CDR2 FYNNEI. The CDR3 nucleotides are TGTGCCAGCAGTGTTGAGGGTGGGACTTTCTTT. Protein product: CASSVEGGTFF.

This clonotype appeared many times. The chain joins TRBV19 to TRBJ1-1; tentative D call: TRBD1 (6 bases). The CDR3 covers 14 residues. V was shortened by 3 bases and J by 6 bases, with 14 bases between the two germline ends. Looked up from germline, CDR1 is LNHDA and CDR2 is SQIVND (reference sequence). CDR3 in DNA: TGTGCCAGTAGTATTACAGGGCGAGGCGCTGAAGCTTTCTTT. It translates to CASSITGRGAEAFF. Full variable domain (remainder filled in from reference TRBV19 and TRBJ1-1): DGGITQSPKYLFRKEGQNVTLSCEQNLNHDAMYWYRQDPGQGLRLIYYSQIVNDFQKGDIAEGYSVSREKKESFPLTVTSAQKNPTAFYLCASSITGRGAEAFFGQGTRLTVV.

The rearrangement uses TRBV5-1 and TRBJ2-7, with 9 bases lining up with TRBD2. This CDR3 has 15 amino acids. Per the germline V gene, CDR1 is SGHRS and CDR2 is YFSETQ. The V segment lost 0 bases and the J segment 7 bases; nucleotides outside the gene matches: 8. Here the CDR3 DNA reads TGCGCCAGCAGCTTGGTGGTAGCGGGGGAGCCGGAGCAGTACTTC. It yields the protein CASSLVVAGEPEQYF.

V gene TRBV6-1 combines with J gene TRBJ1-2; D unresolved. Trimming removed 6 bases at V and 6 bases at J, with 20 bases between. The CDR3 sequence is 15 residues long. Germline CDR1 is MNHNS and CDR2 is SASEGT. CDR3 loop: CASRGYGLTFDGYTF. The CDR3 DNA reads as TGTGCCAGCAGAGGGTACGGCCTGACTTTCGATGGCTACACCTTC.

The rearrangement links TRBV20-1 to TRBJ2-7, with 7 bases aligning to TRBD2. From germline, CDR1 is DFQATT and CDR2 SNEGSKA (reference sequence). The CDR3 runs to 14 residues. Losses at the gene ends were 7 bases for V and 2 bases for J; bases not matched to a gene: 11. In nucleotides, the CDR3 is TGCAGTGGTATCGGGCGGGAGCCACCCTACGAGCAGTACTTC. Its protein product is CSGIGREPPYEQYF.

The chain combines TRBV19 with TRBJ1-1; D is ambiguous. CDR3 length equals 15 residues. The ends were cut back, 4 bases at V and 1 base at J, with 13 bases in the middle. Per germline, CDR1 LNHDA and CDR2 SQIVND (reference sequence). Here the CDR3 DNA reads TGTGCCAGTAGTACCCCTCTGGTAGAGAACACTGAAGCTTTCTTT. This encodes CASSTPLVENTEAFF.

The chain combines TRBV19 with TRBJ2-6; TRBD1 matches 9 bases. CDR3 length equals 17 residues. Germline V gene data show CDR1 as LNHDA and CDR2 as SQIVND (reference sequence). V lost 9 bases to trimming and J lost 0 bases; unmatched junction nucleotides: 9. This CDR3 reads CASSTGTGISGANVLTF. The DNA for the CDR3 is TGTGCCAGCTCAACCGGGACAGGGATCTCTGGGGCCAACGTCCTGACTTTC.

This clonotype has more than one count but fewer than ten. This rearrangement joins TRBV19 to TRBJ1-1; 8 bases are shared with TRBD1. This CDR3 has 15 amino acids. V dropped 10 bases and J dropped 3; count of bases not matched to a gene: 13. The V gene's germline CDR1 is LNHDA and CDR2 SQIVND (reference sequence). CDR3 sequence: CATKIRTGIYTEAFF. CDR3 sequence (DNA): TGTGCCACTAAGATTCGGACAGGGATATACACTGAAGCTTTCTTT. The whole variable domain, remainder taken from reference TRBV19 and TRBJ1-1, is DGGITQSPKYLFRKEGQNVTLSCEQNLNHDAMYWYRQDPGQGLRLIYYSQIVNDFQKGDIAEGYSVSREKKESFPLTVTSAQKNPTAFYLCATKIRTGIYTEAFFGQGTRLTVV.

This chain joins TRBV7-9 and TRBJ2-7; D remains unclear. CDR1 is SEHNR and CDR2 is FQNEAQ in the germline V gene (reference sequence). The CDR3 spans 14 residues. Trimming pared 1 base from V and 0 bases from J, leaving 7 bases between. The CDR3 is CASSLGSYSYEQYF. The CDR3 DNA reads as TGTGCCAGCAGCTTAGGGAGCTACTCCTACGAGCAGTACTTC.

This clonotype was detected a few times. At one end the junction does not follow the germline gene, possibly because of a read error. The V gene is TRBV10-3, the J gene TRBJ1-5; the match to TRBD1 covers 8 bases. The length of the CDR3 is 16 residues. Germline V gene sequence: CDR1 ENHRY, CDR2 SYGVKD. The DNA for the CDR3 is TGTGCCAGCAGTTACTCGTACAGGGGGACCCATCAGCCCCAGCATTTT. This codes for CASSYSYRGTHQPQHF.